This T cell receptor beta chain was documented in a study of T cell responses to AZD1222 COVID-19 vaccine. Findings and limits, study-wide: Spike was spanned by vaccine-associated CD4 TCRs, which were dominant at 160-218 and 743-854.

Doses given second, at about 4 or about 12 weeks, were pooled. Sequencing was performed with immunoSEQ multiplex PCR; in TCRdb, only in-frame clones are kept and a portion is missing. The repertoire holds 100,000 to 150,000 clones, with 70% to 90% as singletons. As to this clone: The antigen remains undetermined.

The V and J ends lost 8 bases and 8 bases respectively, with 18 bases between them. The CDR3 consists of 14 residues. The germline CDR1 and CDR2 sequences are MDHEN and SYDVKM. The sequence came from an adult who received the AZD1222 COVID-19 vaccine. This chain links TRBV28 with TRBJ1-4; tentatively, D is TRBD1 (5 bases). The source material was peripheral blood, sampled 28 days after the second AZD1222 dose. CDR3: CASGLSGGGEKLFF. In DNA, the CDR3 is TGTGCCAGCGGCCTATCGGGTGGGGGAGAAAAACTGTTTTTT.